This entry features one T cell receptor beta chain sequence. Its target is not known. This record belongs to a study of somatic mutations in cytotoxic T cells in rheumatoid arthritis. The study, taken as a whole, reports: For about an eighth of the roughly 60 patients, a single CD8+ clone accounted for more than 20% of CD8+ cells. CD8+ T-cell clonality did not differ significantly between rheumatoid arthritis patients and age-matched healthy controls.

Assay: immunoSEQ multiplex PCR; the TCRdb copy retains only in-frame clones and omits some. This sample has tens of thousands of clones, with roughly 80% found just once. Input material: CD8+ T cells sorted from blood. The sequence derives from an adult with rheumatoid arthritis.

The CDR3: CASIPGTGGAGEQYF. The CDR3 bases are TGTGCCAGCATACCCGGGACAGGGGGCGCGGGGGAGCAGTACTTC. This chain connects TRBV27 to TRBJ2-7, with 12 bases fitting TRBD1. Trimming cost V 7 bases and J 7 bases; bases outside gene matches: 11. Germline V lookup: CDR1 MNHEY, CDR2 SMNVEV (reference sequence). There are 15 residues in the CDR3.